Listed below are T cell receptor beta chains from one sample, sequenced in a study of shared clonotypes between healthy human individuals. Repertoires were generated with immunoSEQ multiplex PCR, while TCRdb's copy carries only in-frame clones and drops some. Among about 2.1 million clones, just over 90% were seen once, and the ten largest hold about 1.5%. Sequencing was performed on naive CD8+ T cells from PBMCs. Every receptor here comes from a man younger than 35 in good health. Some clones in this sample may be carry-over from other donors' samples. Both conserved end residues are part of each CDR3. The D gene is left open where the match is weak. Clone size appears in some rows only: once, few, many, or a class for an expanded clone.

abundance,d_gene,v_gene,j_gene,CDR3nt,CDR3aa
-,TRBD2,TRBV6-1,TRBJ2-3,TGTGCCAGCAGTGAAGCATTAGCGGGGCACACAGATACGCAGTATTTT,CASSEALAGHTDTQYF
-,-,TRBV7-3,TRBJ2-2,TGTGCCAGCAGCTTAACGTCTCAGACCGGGGAGCTGTTTTTT,CASSLTSQTGELFF
once,-,TRBV28,TRBJ2-7,TGTGCCAGCAGTTTAGACGTTGGGGGGATGGGCTACGAGCAGTACTTC,CASSLDVGGMGYEQYF
-,-,TRBV7-6,TRBJ2-7,TGTGCCAGCAGCCGAGACCCGGGTTGGGCCTACGAGCAGTACTTC,CASSRDPGWAYEQYF
-,TRBD2,TRBV5-1,TRBJ2-1,TGCGCCAGCAGCTTGGTTTTAGCGGGTACTTACAATGAGCAGTTCTTC,CASSLVLAGTYNEQFF
-,-,TRBV4-2,TRBJ2-7,TGTGCCAGCAGCCAAGCCGGACAAGACTACTACGAGCAGTACTTC,CASSQAGQDYYEQYF
-,-,TRBV29-1,TRBJ2-7,TGCAGCGTTGTTAGTAGGGGTTCCTACGAGCAGTACTTC,CSVVSRGSYEQYF
once,-,TRBV27,TRBJ2-1,TGTGCCAGCAGTTTGGAGGCGGGGGCCACCTACAATGAGCAGTTCTTC,CASSLEAGATYNEQFF
-,-,TRBV15,TRBJ2-7,TGTGCCACCAGCCCGCGGACAACCTACTACGAGCAGTACTTC,CATSPRTTYYEQYF
-,-,TRBV6-6,TRBJ2-7,TGTGCCAGCAGCTCAGGGTTCTACGAGCAGTACTTC,CASSSGFYEQYF
-,-,TRBV7-3,TRBJ1-4,TGTGCCAGCAGCCTACGTGGAGATGAAAAACTGTTTTTT,CASSLRGDEKLFF
-,TRBD2,TRBV28,TRBJ2-7,TGTGCCAGCAGTTCCTTAGCGGGAGGGCCTTCCTACGAGCAGTACTTC,CASSSLAGGPSYEQYF
-,-,TRBV27,TRBJ2-4,TGTGCCAGCAGTTTAGGTAGCCTTCAGTACTTC,CASSLGSLQYF
-,TRBD1,TRBV5-1,TRBJ2-5,TGCGCCAGCAGCTCGAGACAGGGCCTGGTAGAGACCCAGTACTTC,CASSSRQGLVETQYF
-,-,TRBV6-6,TRBJ2-1,TGTGCCAGCAGTCTCCCGGGCCAGCAGGAGGGGGATGAGCAGTTCTTC,CASSLPGQQEGDEQFF
-,-,TRBV7-9,TRBJ1-1,TGTGCCAGCAGCCCCCCCCGGGACACTGAAGCTTTCTTT,CASSPPRDTEAFF
-,-,TRBV19,TRBJ2-3,TGTGCCAGTAGTATGTCCGTCCCAGATACGCAGTATTTT,CASSMSVPDTQYF
-,TRBD2,TRBV9,TRBJ2-5,TGTGCCAGCAGCGATAGCGGGAAGTCGGAGACCCAGTACTTC,CASSDSGKSETQYF
-,-,TRBV5-1,TRBJ2-7,TGCGCCAGCAGCCACCCCCCATTATCCGACGAGCAGTACTTC,CASSHPPLSDEQYF
-,-,TRBV5-6,TRBJ2-7,TGTGCCAGCCCCGGGGTCTGGAGGGCCCGACCCCCCTACGAGCAGTACTTC,CASPGVWRARPPYEQYF
-,-,TRBV19,TRBJ1-2,TGTGCCAGTAGTATTCCTTTCGGCCCCTATGGCTACACCTTC,CASSIPFGPYGYTF
-,-,TRBV5-1,TRBJ2-2,TGCGCCAGCAGCTTGGTGCCAGGAGATCATTCTCCAGACGGGGAGCTGTTTTTT,CASSLVPGDHSPDGELFF
few,-,TRBV19,TRBJ2-7,TGTGCCAGTAGTATCTGGGGGTACGAGCAGTACTTC,CASSIWGYEQYF
-,-,TRBV2,TRBJ2-2,TGTGCCAGCATAGCGAGGAACACCGGGGAGCTGTTTTTT,CASIARNTGELFF
few,TRBD1,TRBV9,TRBJ1-1,TGTGCCAGCACGCCCTGGGACAGATTGAACACTGAAGCTTTCTTT,CASTPWDRLNTEAFF
-,-,TRBV7-9,TRBJ1-2,TGTGCCAGCCGCAACACCCCCTCCTATGGCTACACCTTC,CASRNTPSYGYTF
-,TRBD2,TRBV7-9,TRBJ2-7,TGTGCCAGCAGCTTACTTAGTGGGGGGGTCTACGAGCAGTACTTC,CASSLLSGGVYEQYF
-,-,TRBV21-1,TRBJ2-7,TGTGCCAGCAGCAAGGTCCGTTACGAGCAGTACTTC,CASSKVRYEQYF
-,-,TRBV27,TRBJ2-1,TGTGCCAGCAGTCCCACGGTTCAGGAGGAAAATGAGCAGTTCTTC,CASSPTVQEENEQFF
-,-,TRBV5-6,TRBJ1-1,TGTGCCAGCAGCTCCTTACTGGACGCCTACACTGAAGCTTTCTTT,CASSSLLDAYTEAFF
-,-,TRBV30,TRBJ2-5,TGTGCCTGGAGTGACACTAGTTACCAAGAGACCCAGTACTTC,CAWSDTSYQETQYF
-,-,TRBV9,TRBJ2-1,TGTGCCAGCAGCGTCGGCGAAGGGCGGAGCTCCTACAATGAGCAGTTCTTC,CASSVGEGRSSYNEQFF
-,TRBD2,TRBV4-3,TRBJ2-7,TGCGCCAGCAGCCACTCTAGCGGGAGGGCCTACGAGCAGTACTTC,CASSHSSGRAYEQYF